This T cell receptor beta chain was sequenced in a study of T cell repertoires in cytomegalovirus infection. Overall study: CMV infection plus the matching HLA type was flagged by public TCR beta signatures.

This clonotype was detected only a few times. Antigen specificity is unknown. Study-wide points: Identification of carriers of CMV plus the relevant HLA was performed using cumulative public TCR beta family frequency. CMV-specific TCR beta clonotypes restricted by HLA-C dominated the ex vivo response.

V shed 6 bases, J shed 3 bases, and the junction held 11 bases outside the gene matches. The CDR3 is 16 residues long. CDR1 SEHNR and CDR2 FQNEAQ come from the germline V gene (reference sequence). TCRdb ran MiXCR on the reads and lists one entry per CDR3 protein. The sample lists 450,000 to 550,000 distinct CDR3 sequences, about 15% occurring once. The receptor comes from a human donor in good health (CMV status not recorded). Some clones in this sample may be carry-over from other donors' samples. V gene TRBV7-9 combines with J gene TRBJ2-3; 8 bases line up with TRBD2. Sequenced material: CD8+ T cells from PBMCs. Here the CDR3 reads CASSPWPAGETDTQYF. DNA for the CDR3: TGTGCCAGCAGTCCCTGGCCAGCGGGAGAGACAGATACGCAGTATTTT.